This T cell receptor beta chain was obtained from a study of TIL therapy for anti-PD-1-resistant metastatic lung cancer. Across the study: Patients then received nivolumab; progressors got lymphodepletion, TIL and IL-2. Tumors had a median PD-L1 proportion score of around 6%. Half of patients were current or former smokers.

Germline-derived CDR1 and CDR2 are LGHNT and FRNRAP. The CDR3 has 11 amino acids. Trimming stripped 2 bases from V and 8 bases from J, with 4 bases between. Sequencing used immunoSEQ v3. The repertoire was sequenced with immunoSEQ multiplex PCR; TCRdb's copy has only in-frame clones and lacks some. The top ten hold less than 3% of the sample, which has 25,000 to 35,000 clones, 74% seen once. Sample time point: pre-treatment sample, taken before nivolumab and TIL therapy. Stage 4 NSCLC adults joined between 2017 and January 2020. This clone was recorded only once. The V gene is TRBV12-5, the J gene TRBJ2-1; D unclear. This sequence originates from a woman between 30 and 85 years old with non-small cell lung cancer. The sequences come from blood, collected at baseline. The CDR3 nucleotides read TGTGCTAGTGGTTTGATCTATGAGCAGTTCTTC. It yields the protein CASGLIYEQFF. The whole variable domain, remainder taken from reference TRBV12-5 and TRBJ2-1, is DARVTQTPRHKVTEMGQEVTMRCQPILGHNTVFWYRQTMMQGLELLAYFRNRAPLDDSGMPKDRFSAEMPDATLATLKIQPSEPRDSAVYFCASGLIYEQFFGPGTRLTVL.